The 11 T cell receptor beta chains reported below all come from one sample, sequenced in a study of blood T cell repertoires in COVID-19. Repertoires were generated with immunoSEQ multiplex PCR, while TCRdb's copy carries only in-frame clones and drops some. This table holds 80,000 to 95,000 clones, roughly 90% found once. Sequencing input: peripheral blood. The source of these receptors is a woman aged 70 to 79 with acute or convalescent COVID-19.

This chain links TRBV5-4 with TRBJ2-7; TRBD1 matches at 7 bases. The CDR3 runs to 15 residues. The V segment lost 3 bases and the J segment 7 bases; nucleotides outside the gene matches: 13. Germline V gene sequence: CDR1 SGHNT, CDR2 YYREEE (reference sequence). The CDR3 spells CASSSAATGVGEQYF. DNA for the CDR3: TGTGCCAGCAGCTCCGCGGCTACAGGGGTGGGAGAGCAGTACTTC. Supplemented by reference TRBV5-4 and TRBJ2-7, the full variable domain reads ETGVTQSPTHLIKTRGQQVTLRCSSQSGHNTVSWYQQALGQGPQFIFQYYREEENGRGNFPPRFSGLQFPNYSSELNVNALELDDSALYLCASSSAATGVGEQYFGPGTRLTVT.

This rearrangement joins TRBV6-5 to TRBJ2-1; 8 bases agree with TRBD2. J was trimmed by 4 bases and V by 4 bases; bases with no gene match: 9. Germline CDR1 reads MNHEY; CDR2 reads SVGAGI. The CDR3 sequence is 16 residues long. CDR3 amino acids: CASSSPGTSIYNEQFF. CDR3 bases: TGTGCCAGCAGTTCGCCCGGGACTAGTATTTACAATGAGCAGTTCTTC.

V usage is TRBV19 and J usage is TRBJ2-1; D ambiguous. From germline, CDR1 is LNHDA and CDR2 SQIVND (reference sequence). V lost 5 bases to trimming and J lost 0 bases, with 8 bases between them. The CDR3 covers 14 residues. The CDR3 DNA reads TGTGCCAGTAGTCCCCTACTCTCCTACAATGAGCAGTTCTTC. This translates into CASSPLLSYNEQFF.

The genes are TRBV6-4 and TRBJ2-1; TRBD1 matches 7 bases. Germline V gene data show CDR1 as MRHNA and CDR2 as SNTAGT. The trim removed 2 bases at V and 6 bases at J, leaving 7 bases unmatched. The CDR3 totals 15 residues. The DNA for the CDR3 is TGTGCCAGCAGTGACACTCGGGACAGCCTCAATGAGCAGTTCTTC. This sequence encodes CASSDTRDSLNEQFF.

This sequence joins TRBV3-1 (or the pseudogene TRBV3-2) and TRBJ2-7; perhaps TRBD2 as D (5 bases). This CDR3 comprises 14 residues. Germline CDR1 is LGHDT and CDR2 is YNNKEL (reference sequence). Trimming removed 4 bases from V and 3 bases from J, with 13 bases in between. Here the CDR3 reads CASSLLSGGYEQYF. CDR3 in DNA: TGTGCCAGCAGCCTTCTTTCCGGAGGCTACGAGCAGTACTTC.

The CDR3 sequence is CASKASGPPEQYF. DNA of the CDR3: TGTGCCAGCAAGGCTAGCGGTCCCCCCGAGCAGTACTTC. The chain recombines TRBV28 with TRBJ2-7; 7 nucleotides align to TRBD2. The CDR3 is made up of 13 amino acids. V trimming: 7 bases; J trimming: 6 bases; junction bases outside the gene matches: 9. CDR1 is MDHEN, CDR2 SYDVKM, per germline.

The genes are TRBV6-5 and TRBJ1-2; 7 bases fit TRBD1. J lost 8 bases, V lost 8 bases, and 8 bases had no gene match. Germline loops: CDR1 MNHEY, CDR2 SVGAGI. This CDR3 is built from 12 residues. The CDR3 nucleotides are TGTGCCAGCCGGAAGGGGGCTCAGGGCTACACCTTC. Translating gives CASRKGAQGYTF.

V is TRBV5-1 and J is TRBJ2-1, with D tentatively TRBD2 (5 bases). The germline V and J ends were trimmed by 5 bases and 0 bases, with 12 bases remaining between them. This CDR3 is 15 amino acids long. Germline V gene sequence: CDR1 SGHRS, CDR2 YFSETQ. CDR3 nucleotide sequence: TGCGCCAGCAGACAAAGCGGCGACTCCTACAATGAGCAGTTCTTC. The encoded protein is CASRQSGDSYNEQFF. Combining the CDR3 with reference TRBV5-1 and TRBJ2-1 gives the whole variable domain KAGVTQTPRYLIKTRGQQVTLSCSPISGHRSVSWYQQTPGQGLQFLFEYFSETQRNKGNFPGRFSGRQFSNSRSEMNVSTLELGDSALYLCASRQSGDSYNEQFFGPGTRLTVL.

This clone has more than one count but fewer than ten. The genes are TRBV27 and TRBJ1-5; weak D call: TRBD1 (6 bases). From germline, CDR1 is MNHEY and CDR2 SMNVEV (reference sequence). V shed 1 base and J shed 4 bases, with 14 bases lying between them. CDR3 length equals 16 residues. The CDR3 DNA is TGTGCCAGCAGTTTATTGGGGGGGCTCCTTAATCAGCCCCAGCATTTT. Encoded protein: CASSLLGGLLNQPQHF.

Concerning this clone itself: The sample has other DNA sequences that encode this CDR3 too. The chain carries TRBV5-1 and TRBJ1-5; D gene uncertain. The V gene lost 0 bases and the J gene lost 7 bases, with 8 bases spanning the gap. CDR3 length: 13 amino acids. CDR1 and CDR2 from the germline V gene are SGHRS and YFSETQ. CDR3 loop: CASSLAGNQPQHF. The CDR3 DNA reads TGCGCCAGCAGCTTGGCCGGGAACCAGCCCCAGCATTTT. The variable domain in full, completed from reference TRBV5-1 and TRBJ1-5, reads KAGVTQTPRYLIKTRGQQVTLSCSPISGHRSVSWYQQTPGQGLQFLFEYFSETQRNKGNFPGRFSGRQFSNSRSEMNVSTLELGDSALYLCASSLAGNQPQHFGDGTRLSIL.

The CDR3 spells CASFTGVSSGYTF. CDR3 in DNA: TGTGCCAGCTTTACGGGGGTTTCTTCGGGCTACACCTTC. This chain connects TRBV12-3 or TRBV12-4 to TRBJ1-2; a weak D match, TRBD1 (5 bases). V lost 8 bases to trimming and J lost 8 bases, with 18 bases between them. The CDR3 is 13 residues long.